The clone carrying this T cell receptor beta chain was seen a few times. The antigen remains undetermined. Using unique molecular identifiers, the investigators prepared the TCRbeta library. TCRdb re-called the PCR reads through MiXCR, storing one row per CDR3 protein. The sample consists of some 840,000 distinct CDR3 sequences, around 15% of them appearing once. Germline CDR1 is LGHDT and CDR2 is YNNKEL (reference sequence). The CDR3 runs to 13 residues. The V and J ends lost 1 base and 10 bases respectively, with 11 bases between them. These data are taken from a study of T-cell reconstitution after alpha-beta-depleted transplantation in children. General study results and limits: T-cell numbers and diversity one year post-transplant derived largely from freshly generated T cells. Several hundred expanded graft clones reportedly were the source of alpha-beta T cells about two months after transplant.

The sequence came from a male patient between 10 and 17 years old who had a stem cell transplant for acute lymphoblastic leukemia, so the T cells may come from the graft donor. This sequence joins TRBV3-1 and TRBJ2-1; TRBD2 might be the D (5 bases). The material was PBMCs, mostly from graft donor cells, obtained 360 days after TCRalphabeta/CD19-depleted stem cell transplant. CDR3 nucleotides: TGTGCCAGCAGCCAAGCTGAACGGGGAGAGCAGTTCTTC. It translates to CASSQAERGEQFF.